The 30 T cell receptor beta chains below come from one sample, sequenced in a study of human T cells and chemical hapten exposure. Time point reported: patch test 3, about 24 weeks after DPC sensitization. Indicated treatment: therapeutic diphenylcyclopropenone sensitization with weekly scalp DPC. A single record per CDR3 protein comes from TCRdb applying MiXCR to the RACE reads. This sample has about 30,000 distinct CDR3 sequences; 5% to 6% occur once, and the top ten carry roughly 5.9%. Sequences were derived from whole blood, sampled in connection with sensitization to the hapten diphenylcyclopropenone (DPC). The receptors shown here come from a man aged 30-40 years with alopecia areata. Some clones in this sample may be carry-over from other donors' samples.

This clonotype was recorded many times. V usage is TRBV29-1 and J usage is TRBJ2-2; the match to TRBD2 covers 14 bases. V was pared by 7 bases and J by 8 bases, with 12 bases of the junction left unmatched. Germline CDR1 reads SQVTM; CDR2 reads ANQGSEA. CDR3 length equals 16 residues. CDR3 residues: CSAIGGLAGGWGELFF. CDR3 nucleotides: TGCAGCGCCATCGGCGGACTAGCGGGAGGTTGGGGGGAGCTGTTTTTT.

This clonotype showed up many times. The chain recombines TRBV25-1 with TRBJ1-1; 9 positions agree with TRBD1. CDR3 length equals 13 residues. Germline V gene lookup returns CDR1 MGHDK and CDR2 SYGVNS. V shed 6 bases and J 6 bases; nucleotides not matched to a gene: 5. For the CDR3, the DNA is TGTGCCAGCAGCCGGACAGGGGCGCCTGAAGCTTTCTTT. It is translated as CASSRTGAPEAFF.

This clonotype was observed at least ten times. The chain links TRBV20-1 to TRBJ1-2, with D tentatively TRBD1 (5 bases). V was pared by 5 bases and J by 6 bases, with 16 bases between. The CDR3 runs to 13 residues. CDR1 and CDR2 from the germline V gene are DFQATT and SNEGSKA (reference sequence). The CDR3 protein is CSASPQVRDGYTF. As DNA, the CDR3 is TGCAGTGCTTCACCCCAAGTCAGGGATGGCTACACCTTC.

The genes are TRBV18 and TRBJ2-1; D is perhaps TRBD2 (7 bases). CDR1 is KGHSH and CDR2 is LQKENI in the germline V gene. CDR3 size: 18 residues. Trimming removed 4 bases at V and 0 bases at J, with 19 bases between. This CDR3 reads CASSQRTVSGTSYNEQFF. In DNA form, the CDR3 reads TGTGCCAGCTCACAAAGGACAGTCAGCGGGACCTCCTACAATGAGCAGTTCTTC.

This clonotype was detected ten times or more. The V and J genes are TRBV7-6 and TRBJ2-7; D unclear. V was cut by 1 base and J by 2 bases, with 12 bases left in between. The CDR3 sequence is 15 residues long. In germline, CDR1 is SGHVS, CDR2 FNYEAQ. CDR3 in amino acids: CASSLEADETYEQYF. In DNA, the CDR3 is TGTGCCAGCAGCTTAGAGGCGGACGAGACCTACGAGCAGTACTTC.

The rearrangement joins TRBV6-1 to TRBJ1-5, with 7 positions matching TRBD1. V lost 5 bases, J lost 1 base, and 14 bases stayed unmatched. Germline V lookup: CDR1 MNHNS, CDR2 SASEGT. The CDR3 spans 18 residues. The CDR3 DNA reads as TGTGCCAGCAGTCCGGGACAGTTTGTCGGTTTGAGCAATCAGCCCCAGCATTTT. This translates into CASSPGQFVGLSNQPQHF.

Many counts were recorded for this clonotype. J is TRBJ2-3 and V is TRBV7-8; D call uncertain. CDR1 and CDR2 (germline): SGHVS, FQNEAQ. The CDR3 loop spans 15 amino acids. V shed 4 bases and J shed 4 bases, with 15 bases lying between them. CDR3 in amino acids: CASSSHGIGADTQYF. As DNA, the CDR3 is TGTGCCAGCAGCTCCCATGGGATTGGAGCAGATACGCAGTATTTT.

Many counts were recorded for this clonotype. V usage is TRBV12-3 or TRBV12-4 and J usage is TRBJ2-5; 7 positions match TRBD2. J was trimmed by 7 bases and V by 3 bases; bases with no gene match: 2. The CDR3 is 12 amino acids. The CDR3: CASSLGGVTQYF. In DNA, the CDR3 is TGTGCCAGCAGTTTGGGGGGGGTGACCCAGTACTTC.

This clonotype occurred many times. The CDR3 loop reads CASSLLQDPTNYGYTF. CDR3 DNA sequence: TGTGCCAGCTCATTATTACAGGATCCGACTAACTATGGCTACACCTTC. The chain combines TRBV18 with TRBJ1-2; D might be TRBD1 (5 bases). In germline, CDR1 is KGHSH, CDR2 LQKENI. Trimming removed 5 bases at V and 0 bases at J, with 16 bases between. The CDR3 spans 16 residues.

This clonotype was seen ten or more times. V gene TRBV5-5 combines with J gene TRBJ2-2, with a possible D match to TRBD1 (5 bases). CDR3 length: 14 residues. The germline V and J ends were trimmed by 0 bases and 4 bases, with 7 bases remaining between them. In germline, CDR1 is SGHKS, CDR2 YYEKEE (reference sequence). Here the CDR3 DNA reads TGTGCCAGCAGCTTGGAAGGGGCCACCGGGGAGCTGTTTTTT. Its protein product is CASSLEGATGELFF. The whole variable domain, remainder taken from reference TRBV5-5 and TRBJ2-2, is DAGVTQSPTHLIKTRGQQVTLRCSPISGHKSVSWYQQVLGQGPQFIFQYYEKEERGRGNFPDRFSARQFPNYSSELNVNALLLGDSALYLCASSLEGATGELFFGEGSRLTVL.

This clonotype was recorded many times. Germline and junction disagree at one end, which may indicate a read error. For the CDR3, the DNA is TGTGCCAGCAGTTACGGGATCGGTCAGGCCCATGACTTT. Protein sequence: CASSYGIGQAHDF. This sequence joins TRBV6-6 and TRBJ1-6; D is ambiguous. The length of the CDR3 is 13 residues. Germline values: CDR1 MNHNY, CDR2 SVGAGI (reference sequence).

This clonotype turned up a few times. The rearrangement uses TRBV7-8 and TRBJ2-7; 9 bases agree with TRBD1. The CDR3 runs 14 residues. The trim removed 3 bases at V and 3 bases at J, leaving 3 bases unmatched. Germline values: CDR1 SGHVS, CDR2 FQNEAQ. The CDR3 region has the DNA TGTGCCAGCAGCTTCGGGACAGGGAACTACGAGCAGTACTTC. Translated, it gives CASSFGTGNYEQYF.

This clonotype was seen ten or more times. The V call is TRBV15, the J call TRBJ2-4; no reliable D call. Germline V gives CDR1 LNHNV, CDR2 YYDKDF (reference sequence). Trimming shortened V by 0 bases and J by 5 bases, and 11 bases separated the two germline ends. The CDR3 runs to 15 residues. The CDR3 nucleotides are TGTGCCACCAGCAGAGATCTGGGCAGAGAAAACATTCAGTACTTC. Translating gives CATSRDLGRENIQYF.

This clonotype was picked up many times. The chain uses TRBV12-3 or TRBV12-4 and TRBJ2-3, with unresolved D. The CDR3 is 14 amino acids. The V end was cut by 6 bases, the J end by 2 bases, with 12 bases between. CDR3 amino acids: CASSPQSSTDTQYF. As DNA, the CDR3 is TGTGCCAGCAGCCCACAGAGTTCCACAGATACGCAGTATTTT.

There are many counts of this clonotype. The J gene is TRBJ1-1, the V gene TRBV27, with D possibly being TRBD1 (6 bases). This CDR3 comprises 14 residues. Germline-derived CDR1 and CDR2 are MNHEY and SMNVEV (reference sequence). Trimming took off 6 bases at V and 1 base at J, with 12 bases between the two ends. The CDR3 sequence is CASRGGAGNTEAFF. In nucleotides, the CDR3 is TGTGCCAGCAGGGGGGGGGCAGGGAACACTGAAGCTTTCTTT.

This clonotype was found many times. V and J are TRBV30 and TRBJ2-5; D call uncertain. Between the trimmed V and J ends, which lost 0 bases and 3 bases, there was a span of 5 bases. Germline CDR1 is GTSNPN and CDR2 is SVGIG (reference sequence). The CDR3 is 12 amino acids. CDR3 DNA: TGTGCCTGGAGTGTAAAGGAAGAGACCCAGTACTTC. Amino acid sequence: CAWSVKEETQYF.

This clonotype was seen many times. V gene TRBV30 combines with J gene TRBJ2-5; no firm D call. This CDR3 comprises 11 residues. Per the germline V gene, CDR1 is GTSNPN and CDR2 is SVGIG (reference sequence). Trimming stripped 4 bases from V and 2 bases from J, with 5 bases between. The CDR3 DNA reads as TGTGCCTGGACAATTCAAGAGACCCAGTACTTC. This encodes CAWTIQETQYF. Based on the CDR3 plus reference TRBV30 and TRBJ2-5, the full variable domain is SQTIHQWPATLVQPVGSPLSLECTVEGTSNPNLYWYRQAAGRGLQLLFYSVGIGQISSEVPQNLSASRPQDRQFILSSKKLLLSDSGFYLCAWTIQETQYFGPGTRLLVL.

This clonotype was counted at least ten times. This sequence joins TRBV29-1 and TRBJ1-1; 8 bases agree with TRBD1. Germline V gives CDR1 SQVTM, CDR2 ANQGSEA. The CDR3 sequence is 13 residues long. V dropped 6 bases and J dropped 5; count of bases not matched to a gene: 8. Here the CDR3 reads CSVMDRDGTEAFF. CDR3 nucleotides: TGCAGCGTAATGGACAGGGACGGGACTGAAGCTTTCTTT.

Ten or more counts support this clonotype. The chain combines TRBV20-1 with TRBJ2-5, with a weak D call TRBD1 (6 bases). Trimming stripped 6 bases from V and 1 base from J, with 18 bases between. The germline V gene encodes CDR1 DFQATT and CDR2 SNEGSKA (reference sequence). This CDR3 has 15 amino acids. As DNA, the CDR3 is TGCAGTGCCCCCGACTTGGGACAACTCCAAGAGACCCAGTACTTC. Protein: CSAPDLGQLQETQYF.

This clonotype came up many times. The genes are TRBV27 and TRBJ1-5; a possible D gene is TRBD1 (6 bases). This CDR3 has 13 residues. Germline-derived CDR1 and CDR2 are MNHEY and SMNVEV (reference sequence). Trimming took 3 bases from V and 5 from J, leaving 8 bases between them. DNA of the CDR3: TGTGCCAGCAGTTTCAACAGGGATCAGCCCCAGCATTTT. Amino acid sequence: CASSFNRDQPQHF.

V and J are TRBV3-1 and TRBJ2-7; 7 bases match TRBD1. Trimming cost V 4 bases and J 5 bases; bases outside gene matches: 8. The CDR3 loop spans 14 amino acids. The V gene's germline CDR1 is LGHDT and CDR2 YNNKEL (reference sequence). CDR3 DNA: TGTGCCAGCAGCCCTATGCACAGGGGCCACGAGCAGTACTTC. It translates to CASSPMHRGHEQYF.

This clonotype has a count of ten or more. The V gene is TRBV23-1, the J gene TRBJ2-1; weak D call: TRBD1 (6 bases). TRBV23-1 is treated as an ORF (open reading frame) with a function not yet certain. The length of the CDR3 is 16 residues. V was cut by 5 bases and J by 8 bases, with 22 bases left in between. CDR3 sequence: CASSDRPAAERHEQFF. CDR3 in DNA: TGCGCCAGCAGTGACAGGCCCGCCGCAGAGCGCCATGAGCAGTTCTTC.

This clonotype was counted many times. The rearrangement links TRBV24-1 to TRBJ2-5; 10 bases match TRBD1. Germline CDR1 and CDR2: KGHDR and SFDVKD. The CDR3 has 17 amino acids. V shed 1 base, J shed 5 bases, and the junction held 9 bases outside the gene matches. The CDR3 spells CATSDFLSGQGMETQYF. DNA for the CDR3: TGTGCCACCAGTGATTTTCTTTCGGGACAGGGGATGGAGACCCAGTACTTC.

This clonotype was recorded at least ten times. This chain joins TRBV29-1 and TRBJ2-3; D is unclear. V shed 7 bases and J shed 1 base, with 18 bases lying between them. Germline V gene data show CDR1 as SQVTM and CDR2 as ANQGSEA. The CDR3 consists of 15 residues. Here the CDR3 DNA reads TGCAGCGCCACCACCCCCGCACCTGGCACAGATACGCAGTATTTT. Translated, it gives CSATTPAPGTDTQYF.

This clonotype was seen repeatedly, ten times or more. V gene TRBV6-2 or TRBV6-3 combines with J gene TRBJ2-2; D may match TRBD1 or TRBD2 (6 bases each). This CDR3 is built from 15 residues. V shed 2 bases and J shed 7 bases, with 14 bases lying between them. The germline V gene encodes CDR1 MNHEY and CDR2 SVGEGT. The CDR3 here is CASSYTSGAGGELFF. The CDR3 nucleotides are TGTGCCAGCAGTTACACGTCGGGGGCCGGCGGGGAGCTGTTTTTT.

This clonotype has at least ten counts. The chain recombines TRBV21-1 with TRBJ2-7; the D call in the table, TRBD1, was not verified against the DNA. TRBV21-1 is classified as a pseudogene. The length of the CDR3 is 15 residues. The CDR3 is CASSKGAGGSYEQYF. DNA for the CDR3: TGTGCCAGCAGCAAAGGGGCAGGGGGCTCCTACGAGCAGTACTTC.

This clonotype was recorded many times. The chain uses TRBV11-1 and TRBJ1-2, with 7 nucleotides matching TRBD1. The CDR3 covers 14 residues. CDR1 is SGHAT, CDR2 FQDESV, per germline (reference sequence). The trim removed 5 bases at V and 7 bases at J, leaving 10 bases unmatched. CDR3 nucleotide sequence: TGTGCCAGCAGCCCATTGACAGGGTTTGGTGGCTACACCTTC. Encoded protein: CASSPLTGFGGYTF.

The rearrangement links TRBV19 to TRBJ1-4, with 9 bases lining up with TRBD1. Germline lookup yields CDR1 LNHDA and CDR2 SQIVND (reference sequence). This CDR3 comprises 15 residues. V was pared by 6 bases and J by 5 bases, with 7 bases of the junction left unmatched. CDR3 region: CASSPGQGRNEKLFF. For the CDR3, the DNA is TGTGCCAGTAGCCCTGGACAGGGGCGGAATGAAAAACTGTTTTTT.

This clonotype came up many times. This chain links TRBV29-1 with TRBJ2-1; TRBD2 agrees at 12 bases. The germline CDR1 and CDR2 sequences are SQVTM and ANQGSEA. The CDR3 has 16 amino acids. Trimming removed 2 bases from V and 12 bases from J; junction bases left unmatched: 14. This CDR3 is CSVEQPSGRVIQGQFF. In DNA, the CDR3 is TGCAGCGTTGAACAACCTAGCGGGAGGGTAATTCAGGGGCAGTTCTTC.

This clonotype appeared many times. V and J are TRBV29-1 and TRBJ2-5; D uncertain. V shed 1 base and J shed 7 bases, with 16 bases lying between them. The germline CDR1 and CDR2 sequences are SQVTM and ANQGSEA. CDR3 length: 14 amino acids. The CDR3 reads CSVEASASFGTQYF. The DNA of the CDR3 is TGCAGCGTTGAAGCCAGCGCAAGCTTTGGGACCCAGTACTTC.